This is a list of T cell receptor beta chains from one sample in a study of blood T cell repertoires in COVID-19. Produced via immunoSEQ multiplex PCR; TCRdb's table is partial and in-frame only. The repertoire holds a few hundred thousand clones, around 90% seen once, with approximately 1.1% in the top ten. The specimen sequenced was PBMCs or T cells enriched from blood (not recorded which). These receptors originate from a man aged 30-40 years who had recovered from COVID-19. Both conserved end residues are part of each CDR3. The D gene is left open where the match is weak. Part of the rows lack a size; the others show once, few, many or a class for expanded clones.

D	size	V	J	DNA	CDR3
TRBD1	.	TRBV6-5	TRBJ1-5	TGTGCCAGCAGGTCACAGGGGTTCGGCAATCAGCCCCAGCATTTT	CASRSQGFGNQPQHF
TRBD1	.	TRBV5-1	TRBJ1-1	TGCGCCAGCAGCTTTACACGACAGGGGGCGGGAGGTGAAGCTTTCTTT	CASSFTRQGAGGEAFF
.	.	TRBV19	TRBJ2-1	TGTGCCAGTACCCCCCGGGCAGGGTGGGTTGGCTTCAACAATGAGCAGTTCTTC	CASTPRAGWVGFNNEQFF
.	.	TRBV13	TRBJ2-1	TGTGCCAGCAGCTCCCTGAGGCAGGGGAAAAACAATGAGCAGTTCTTC	CASSSLRQGKNNEQFF
.	many	TRBV27	TRBJ2-7	TGTGCCAGCAGCGTGCTCGTTGCAGGGGCCGAGCAGTACTTC	CASSVLVAGAEQYF
TRBD2	.	TRBV28	TRBJ2-1	TGTGCCAGCCGACCCGGGAAGGGAGGGAGACTAGCGGGAGGGGTAAATGAGCAGTTCTTC	CASRPGKGGRLAGGVNEQFF
.	.	TRBV5-1	TRBJ2-5	TGCGCCAGCAGCCCCTCGGGGGTACAAGAGACCCAGTACTTC	CASSPSGVQETQYF
TRBD1	.	TRBV7-9	TRBJ1-1	TGTGCCAGCAGCTTCGCGACAGGGGGCACTGAAGCTTTCTTT	CASSFATGGTEAFF
TRBD1	.	TRBV12-3/TRBV12-4	TRBJ2-7	TGTGCCAGCACCCGGGACAGGAGGCACGAGCAGTACTTC	CASTRDRRHEQYF
.	once	TRBV21-1	TRBJ1-5	TGTGCCAGCATCCTAGGAGGGGGGGAAGGCAATCAGCCCCAGCATTTT	CASILGGGEGNQPQHF
TRBD2	.	TRBV9	TRBJ2-5	TGTGCCAGCAGCGCCCCCTCGGCGGGAGGGAAAGAGACCCAGTACTTC	CASSAPSAGGKETQYF
.	.	TRBV7-6	TRBJ2-3	TGTGCCAGCAGCTCCCCTGGGCCAGATACGCAGTATTTT	CASSSPGPDTQYF
.	.	TRBV11-2	TRBJ1-4	TGTGCCAGCAGCTTAGAGGGGGCCTATAATGAAAAACTGTTTTTT	CASSLEGAYNEKLFF
TRBD1	.	TRBV7-2	TRBJ1-6	TGTGCCAGCAGCCCCAGACAGGGTAATTCACCCCTCCACTTT	CASSPRQGNSPLHF
.	.	TRBV11-3	TRBJ2-7	TGTGCCAGCAGCCCCCGCGGGACAGAGGCCTACGAGCAGTACTTC	CASSPRGTEAYEQYF
.	.	TRBV2	TRBJ1-1	TGTGCCAGCAGCGTTCGGGGGTTCGACACTGAAGCTTTCTTT	CASSVRGFDTEAFF
TRBD2	.	TRBV19	TRBJ2-1	TGTGCCAGTAGTAGCGGACTAGTGGTTAATGAGCAGTTCTTC	CASSSGLVVNEQFF
.	.	TRBV9	TRBJ1-2	TGTGCCAGCAGCGTAGGGGACACCGCGGGTGGCTACACCTTC	CASSVGDTAGGYTF
TRBD1	once	TRBV12-3/TRBV12-4	TRBJ1-2	TGTGCCAGCAGTTTAACAGGGGGTAAGGGCTACACCTTC	CASSLTGGKGYTF
.	.	TRBV6-5	TRBJ2-3	TGTGCCAGCAGTTACTCACAGGGCGATACGCAGTATTTT	CASSYSQGDTQYF
.	.	TRBV27	TRBJ1-2	TGTGCCAGCAGTGCTGCCGGGGACAATGGCTACACCTTC	CASSAAGDNGYTF
TRBD1	.	TRBV9	TRBJ2-7	TGTGCCAGCAGCGACGGACAGGGTGTTGACGAGCAGTACTTC	CASSDGQGVDEQYF
.	.	TRBV7-6	TRBJ1-1	TGTGCCAGCAGCTTAACAATGAACACTGAAGCTTTCTTT	CASSLTMNTEAFF
TRBD1	few	TRBV5-1	TRBJ2-7	TGCGCCAGCAGCCCCGACAGGGGGAAGTACGAGCAGTACTTC	CASSPDRGKYEQYF
TRBD2	.	TRBV7-6	TRBJ2-1	TGTGCCAGCAGCTTAGCCGGACTAGCGGGGAACAATGAGCAGTTCTTC	CASSLAGLAGNNEQFF
TRBD2	.	TRBV4-2	TRBJ2-3	TGTGCCAGCAGCTACTCGGCGGGGGGGCCGGTAGATACGCAGTATTTT	CASSYSAGGPVDTQYF
TRBD1	.	TRBV5-1	TRBJ1-3	TGCGCCAGCAGCATGACTGGGACAGGGTCTGGAAACACCATATATTTT	CASSMTGTGSGNTIYF
TRBD2	once	TRBV11-3	TRBJ2-1	TGTGCCAGCAGCTTAGGGGGACTAGCGGGGGAGGGTGAGCAGTTCTTC	CASSLGGLAGEGEQFF
.	.	TRBV9	TRBJ1-5	TGTGCCAGCAGCGCCTTTCTTAATCAGCCCCAGCATTTT	CASSAFLNQPQHF
TRBD2	.	TRBV27	TRBJ2-3	TGTGCCAGCAGTCTGAAGGGACTAGCGGGAGGGCCGACCGGGCCGGATACGCAGTATTTT	CASSLKGLAGGPTGPDTQYF
.	once	TRBV6-6	TRBJ2-3	TGTGCCAGCATCTACGGGCAGGGGCCAAGCACAGATACGCAGTATTTT	CASIYGQGPSTDTQYF
.	.	TRBV2	TRBJ2-7	.	CASILEYEQYF
TRBD2	.	TRBV28	TRBJ2-3	TGTGCCAGCAGTTTATGGGATGGGACTAGCGGGCCCCTGGGGGATACGCAGTATTTT	CASSLWDGTSGPLGDTQYF
TRBD1	.	TRBV19	TRBJ2-7	TGTGCCAGTAGTCTTGGAGGGACAGGAGGCTACGAGCAGTACTTC	CASSLGGTGGYEQYF
TRBD1	.	TRBV28	TRBJ1-2	TGTGCCAGCAGCCTCCGGGACAGACATAACTATGGCTACACCTTC	CASSLRDRHNYGYTF
.	.	TRBV9	TRBJ2-7	TGTGCCAGCAGCGTAGCAACAGAAAGCTACGAGCAGTACTTC	CASSVATESYEQYF
TRBD1	once	TRBV9	TRBJ1-5	TGTGCCAGCAGCGTAGGTGGAGGGGGCGGCAATCAGCCCCAGCATTTT	CASSVGGGGGNQPQHF
.	.	TRBV11-3	TRBJ2-1	TGTGCCAGCAGCAAGGGTGGACTATACAATGAGCAGTTCTTC	CASSKGGLYNEQFF
TRBD1	.	TRBV27	TRBJ1-1	TGTGCCAGCAGTTTATCTTTCGACAGGGGTGGGACTGAAGCTTTCTTT	CASSLSFDRGGTEAFF
TRBD1	once	TRBV28	TRBJ1-2	TGTGCCAGCAGTCCGACAGGGGCGAGGGATGGCTACACCTTC	CASSPTGARDGYTF
TRBD1	.	TRBV7-2	TRBJ1-3	TGTGCCAGCAGCCCTACAGGGGGCGGAAACACCATATATTTT	CASSPTGGGNTIYF
TRBD1	.	TRBV18	TRBJ2-1	TGTGCCAGCTCACTACAGGGGGCCGAACTAGCAGAGCAGTTCTTC	CASSLQGAELAEQFF
.	.	TRBV29-1	TRBJ2-1	TGCAGCGTTGTGGGGATCCTGGAGGTCTCTAGCTTCGGTGAGCAGTTCTTC	CSVVGILEVSSFGEQFF
.	.	TRBV11-3	TRBJ2-2	TGTGCCAGCAGCTCCGGGACTTCGAACACCGGGGAGCTGTTTTTT	CASSSGTSNTGELFF
TRBD1	.	TRBV7-6	TRBJ2-7	TGTGCCAGCAGCGCACGGAGGACAGGTGAAAGCTCCTACGAGCAGTACTTC	CASSARRTGESSYEQYF
.	.	TRBV29-1	TRBJ1-1	TGCAGCGCGACAAGTCCTGAAGCTTTCTTT	CSATSPEAFF
TRBD1	.	TRBV5-1	TRBJ2-1	TGCGCCAGCAGCATGCCCGGGACAGGGAACAATGAGCAGTTCTTC	CASSMPGTGNNEQFF
.	.	TRBV4-2	TRBJ2-1	TGTGCCAGCAGCCAAGATAAGGCGGGGGCTTACAATGAGCAGTTCTTC	CASSQDKAGAYNEQFF
.	.	TRBV11-2	TRBJ1-4	TGTGCCAGCAGCTTTGGGCGGAGCAGGGGAATTCTTAATGAAAAACTGTTTTTT	CASSFGRSRGILNEKLFF
.	.	TRBV27	TRBJ1-5	TGTGCCAGCAGTTCCCATGGCGGGGTCGGGGATAGCAATCAGCCCCAGCATTTT	CASSSHGGVGDSNQPQHF
TRBD1	.	TRBV5-1	TRBJ1-6	TGCGCCAGCAGCGAAACGACAGGGAAAAATTCACCCCTCCACTTT	CASSETTGKNSPLHF
TRBD1	.	TRBV19	TRBJ1-5	TGTGCCAGTAGTGGGCAGGGGACAGGCGATCAGCCCCAGCATTTT	CASSGQGTGDQPQHF
.	.	TRBV4-3	TRBJ1-2	TGCGCCAGCAGCCAAGCTCCCACAGGGACGGTATATGGCTACACCTTC	CASSQAPTGTVYGYTF
.	.	TRBV12-3/TRBV12-4	TRBJ1-2	TGTGCCAGCAGTTTAGGCGACTTGCTCGGCTACACCTTC	CASSLGDLLGYTF